The sample holds a few counts of the clone carrying this TCR beta chain. What it binds is unknown. The source of the sample is a study of CD8+CD57+ T cells in acquired aplastic anemia. Study-level findings and limits: There were roughly 28 CD8+ CDR3 sequences that occurred in both patients and controls.

CDR1 SGHAT and CDR2 FQDESV come from the germline V gene (reference sequence). The CDR3 is 15 amino acids. Trimming took 6 bases from V and 0 from J, leaving 12 bases between them. Genomic DNA constituted the template upon which TCR beta VDJ and CDR3 profiling was performed. Using its own MiXCR run on the reads, TCRdb lists one record per CDR3 protein. The sample records fewer than 85,000 distinct CDR3 sequences, 55% to 75% being singletons. An expansion of CD8+CD57+ cells by flow cytometry had been shown in patients chosen for sequencing. All patients had severe acquired aplastic anemia. Sequenced: sorted CD4+, CD8+, or CD8+CD57+ T cells (not recorded which) from PBMCs. The chain is built from TRBV11-1 and TRBJ1-5, with a tentative D call TRBD1 (6 bases). The receptor comes from a human donor with aplastic anemia. CDR3 residues: CASSLDSFSNQPQHF. As DNA, the CDR3 is TGTGCCAGCAGTTTGGACAGCTTTAGCAATCAGCCCCAGCATTTT.